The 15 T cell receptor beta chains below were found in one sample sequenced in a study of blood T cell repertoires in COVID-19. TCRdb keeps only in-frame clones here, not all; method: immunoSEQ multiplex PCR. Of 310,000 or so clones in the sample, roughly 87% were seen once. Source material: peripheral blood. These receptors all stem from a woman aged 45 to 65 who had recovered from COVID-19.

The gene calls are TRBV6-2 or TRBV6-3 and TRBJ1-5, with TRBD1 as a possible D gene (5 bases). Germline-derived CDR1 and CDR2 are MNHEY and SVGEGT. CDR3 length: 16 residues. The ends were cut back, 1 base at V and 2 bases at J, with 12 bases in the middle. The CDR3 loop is CASSYFSGEGNQPQHF. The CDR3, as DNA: TGTGCCAGCAGTTACTTTTCGGGGGAGGGCAATCAGCCCCAGCATTTT.

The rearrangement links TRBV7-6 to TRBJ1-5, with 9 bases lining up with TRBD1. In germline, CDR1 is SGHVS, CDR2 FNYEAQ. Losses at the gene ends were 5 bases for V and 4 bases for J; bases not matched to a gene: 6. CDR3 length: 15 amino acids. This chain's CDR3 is CASSLQGAWNQPQHF. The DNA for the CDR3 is TGTGCCAGCAGCCTACAGGGGGCTTGGAATCAGCCCCAGCATTTT.

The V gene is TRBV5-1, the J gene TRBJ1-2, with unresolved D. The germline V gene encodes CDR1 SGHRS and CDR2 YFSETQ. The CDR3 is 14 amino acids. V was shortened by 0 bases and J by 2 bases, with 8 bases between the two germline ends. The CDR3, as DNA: TGCGCCAGCAGCTTGGATGGCCAGAACTATGGCTACACCTTC. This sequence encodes CASSLDGQNYGYTF.

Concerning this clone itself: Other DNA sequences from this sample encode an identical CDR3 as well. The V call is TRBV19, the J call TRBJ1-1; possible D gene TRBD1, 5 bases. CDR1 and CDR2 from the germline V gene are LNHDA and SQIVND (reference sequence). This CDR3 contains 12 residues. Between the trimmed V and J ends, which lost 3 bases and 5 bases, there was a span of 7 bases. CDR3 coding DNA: TGTGCCAGTAGTATCGCAGGGACTGAAGCTTTCTTT. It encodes CASSIAGTEAFF.

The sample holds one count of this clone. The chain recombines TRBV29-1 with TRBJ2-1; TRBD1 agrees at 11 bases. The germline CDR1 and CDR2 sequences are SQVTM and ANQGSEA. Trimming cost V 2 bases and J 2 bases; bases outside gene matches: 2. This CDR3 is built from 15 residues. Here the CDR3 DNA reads TGCAGCGTTGAACCGGGACAGGGGGCCTACAATGAGCAGTTCTTC. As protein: CSVEPGQGAYNEQFF.

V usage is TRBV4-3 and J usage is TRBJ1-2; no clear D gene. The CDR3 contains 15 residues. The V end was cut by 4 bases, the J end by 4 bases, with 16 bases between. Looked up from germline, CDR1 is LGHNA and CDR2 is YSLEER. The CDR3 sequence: CASSPRVEVPYGYTF. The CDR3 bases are TGCGCCAGCAGCCCAAGGGTGGAGGTTCCCTATGGCTACACCTTC.

The CDR3 spells CASSYRTGWGDYGYTF. The CDR3 DNA sequence: TGTGCCAGCAGTTACCGGACAGGCTGGGGCGACTATGGCTACACCTTC. The chain couples TRBV6-2 or TRBV6-3 to TRBJ1-2; 7 bases align to TRBD1. J lost 3 bases, V lost 2 bases, and 9 bases had no gene match. Germline V lookup: CDR1 MNHEY, CDR2 SVGEGT. This CDR3 is built from 16 residues.

In nucleotides, the CDR3 is TGTGCCAGCAGTTCCGGACAGGGGGGTGGCTACACCTTC. It is translated as CASSSGQGGGYTF. The chain joins TRBV6-5 to TRBJ1-2; 10 nucleotides agree with TRBD1. CDR3 length: 13 amino acids. The germline V gene encodes CDR1 MNHEY and CDR2 SVGAGI. V gave up 4 bases and J gave up 7 bases; unmatched junction bases: 3.

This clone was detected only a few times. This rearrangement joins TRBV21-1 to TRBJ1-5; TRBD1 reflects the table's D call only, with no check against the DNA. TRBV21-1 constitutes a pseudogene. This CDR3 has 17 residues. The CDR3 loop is CASSKGDREVLDQPQHF. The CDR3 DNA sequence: TGTGCCAGCAGCAAAGGAGACAGGGAGGTTTTAGATCAGCCCCAGCATTTT.

CDR3 in DNA: TGTGCCAGCAGCAGGGGTGTGGTTGGCTACACCTTC. Protein: CASSRGVVGYTF. V is TRBV5-5 and J is TRBJ1-2; the D gene is possibly TRBD1 (5 bases). The CDR3 extends over 12 amino acids. CDR1 is SGHKS and CDR2 is YYEKEE in the germline V gene (reference sequence). V dropped 4 bases and J dropped 7 bases, with 11 bases sitting between them.

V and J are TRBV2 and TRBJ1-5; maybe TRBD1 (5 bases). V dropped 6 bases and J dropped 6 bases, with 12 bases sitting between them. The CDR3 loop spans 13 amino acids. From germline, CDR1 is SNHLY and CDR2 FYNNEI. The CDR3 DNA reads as TGTGCCAGCAGCGAACAGGCTCTTCAGCCCCAGCATTTT. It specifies CASSEQALQPQHF.

The CDR3 sequence is CAISEKPGLALESTDTQYF. DNA for the CDR3: TGTGCCATCAGTGAGAAGCCGGGACTAGCCCTTGAGAGCACAGATACGCAGTATTTT. This chain links TRBV10-3 with TRBJ2-3, with 9 nucleotides matching TRBD2. The CDR3 covers 19 residues. After removal of 2 bases from V and 0 bases from J, the junction contained 12 bases not matched to a gene. Germline lookup yields CDR1 ENHRY and CDR2 SYGVKD.

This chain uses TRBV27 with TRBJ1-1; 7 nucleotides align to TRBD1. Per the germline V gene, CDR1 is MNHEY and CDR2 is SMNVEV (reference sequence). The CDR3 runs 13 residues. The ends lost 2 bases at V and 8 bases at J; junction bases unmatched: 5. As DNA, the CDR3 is TGTGCCAGCAGTTTACAAAGGGGGCGAGAAGCTTTCTTT. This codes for CASSLQRGREAFF.

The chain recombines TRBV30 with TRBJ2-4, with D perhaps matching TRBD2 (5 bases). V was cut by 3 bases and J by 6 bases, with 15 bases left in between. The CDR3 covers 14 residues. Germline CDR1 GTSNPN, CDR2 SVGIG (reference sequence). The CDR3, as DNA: TGTGCCTGGAGGCTCGGGGTCCCACGAAACATTCAGTACTTC. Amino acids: CAWRLGVPRNIQYF.

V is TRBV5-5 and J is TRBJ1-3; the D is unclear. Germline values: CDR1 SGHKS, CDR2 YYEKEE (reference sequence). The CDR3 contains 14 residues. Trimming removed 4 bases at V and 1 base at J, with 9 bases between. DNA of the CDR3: TGTGCCAGCAGCCTCAGCGTTTCTGGAAACACCATATATTTT. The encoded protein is CASSLSVSGNTIYF.